The source of this T cell receptor beta chain is a study of radiotherapy plus CTLA-4 blockade in lung cancer. The CDR3 extends over 15 amino acids. The method was immunoSEQ multiplex PCR; TCRdb's version includes in-frame clones alone and lacks a portion of them. The table has about 62,000 clones, roughly four fifths seen once. The study, taken as a whole, reports: Increased serum interferon-beta after radiation also reportedly predicted response strongly.

Concerning this clone: As yet, its antigen is unknown.

This clonotype was obtained from a human donor with non-small cell lung cancer who had a complete response to radiotherapy plus ipilimumab. The chain carries TRBV21-1 and TRBJ1-6; no DNA check was done on the table's D call, TRBD1. TRBV21-1 corresponds to a pseudogene. The specimen comprised peripheral blood, sampled from a patient treated with radiotherapy plus ipilimumab. DNA for the CDR3: TGTGCCAGGGTGGACAGGTCGAACGTAAGATCACCCCTCCACTTT. It codes for CARVDRSNVRSPLHF.